This record concerns one T cell receptor (beta chain) sequence. The antigen is unknown. The data were taken from a study of cytomegalovirus exposure and HLA in healthy donors. Study results and caveats: Most TCR sequences were uncommon, yet certain public TCRs appeared in many donors.

The protocol was immunoSEQ multiplex PCR, while the TCRdb copy is restricted to in-frame clones and leaves out a portion. The sample includes some 140,000 clones, almost 85% of them seen just once. Looked up from germline, CDR1 is SNHLY and CDR2 is FYNNEI. V was clipped by 8 bases and J by 6 bases; unmatched bases: 10. The CDR3 consists of 14 residues. V and J are TRBV2 and TRBJ1-5, with 7 bases aligning to TRBD1. This sequence was found in a man younger than 40 in good health and CMV-seropositive. The sample consisted of PBMCs. The CDR3 protein is CASARGQDLQPQHF. The CDR3 coding sequence is TGTGCCAGCGCAAGAGGACAGGACCTTCAGCCCCAGCATTTT.